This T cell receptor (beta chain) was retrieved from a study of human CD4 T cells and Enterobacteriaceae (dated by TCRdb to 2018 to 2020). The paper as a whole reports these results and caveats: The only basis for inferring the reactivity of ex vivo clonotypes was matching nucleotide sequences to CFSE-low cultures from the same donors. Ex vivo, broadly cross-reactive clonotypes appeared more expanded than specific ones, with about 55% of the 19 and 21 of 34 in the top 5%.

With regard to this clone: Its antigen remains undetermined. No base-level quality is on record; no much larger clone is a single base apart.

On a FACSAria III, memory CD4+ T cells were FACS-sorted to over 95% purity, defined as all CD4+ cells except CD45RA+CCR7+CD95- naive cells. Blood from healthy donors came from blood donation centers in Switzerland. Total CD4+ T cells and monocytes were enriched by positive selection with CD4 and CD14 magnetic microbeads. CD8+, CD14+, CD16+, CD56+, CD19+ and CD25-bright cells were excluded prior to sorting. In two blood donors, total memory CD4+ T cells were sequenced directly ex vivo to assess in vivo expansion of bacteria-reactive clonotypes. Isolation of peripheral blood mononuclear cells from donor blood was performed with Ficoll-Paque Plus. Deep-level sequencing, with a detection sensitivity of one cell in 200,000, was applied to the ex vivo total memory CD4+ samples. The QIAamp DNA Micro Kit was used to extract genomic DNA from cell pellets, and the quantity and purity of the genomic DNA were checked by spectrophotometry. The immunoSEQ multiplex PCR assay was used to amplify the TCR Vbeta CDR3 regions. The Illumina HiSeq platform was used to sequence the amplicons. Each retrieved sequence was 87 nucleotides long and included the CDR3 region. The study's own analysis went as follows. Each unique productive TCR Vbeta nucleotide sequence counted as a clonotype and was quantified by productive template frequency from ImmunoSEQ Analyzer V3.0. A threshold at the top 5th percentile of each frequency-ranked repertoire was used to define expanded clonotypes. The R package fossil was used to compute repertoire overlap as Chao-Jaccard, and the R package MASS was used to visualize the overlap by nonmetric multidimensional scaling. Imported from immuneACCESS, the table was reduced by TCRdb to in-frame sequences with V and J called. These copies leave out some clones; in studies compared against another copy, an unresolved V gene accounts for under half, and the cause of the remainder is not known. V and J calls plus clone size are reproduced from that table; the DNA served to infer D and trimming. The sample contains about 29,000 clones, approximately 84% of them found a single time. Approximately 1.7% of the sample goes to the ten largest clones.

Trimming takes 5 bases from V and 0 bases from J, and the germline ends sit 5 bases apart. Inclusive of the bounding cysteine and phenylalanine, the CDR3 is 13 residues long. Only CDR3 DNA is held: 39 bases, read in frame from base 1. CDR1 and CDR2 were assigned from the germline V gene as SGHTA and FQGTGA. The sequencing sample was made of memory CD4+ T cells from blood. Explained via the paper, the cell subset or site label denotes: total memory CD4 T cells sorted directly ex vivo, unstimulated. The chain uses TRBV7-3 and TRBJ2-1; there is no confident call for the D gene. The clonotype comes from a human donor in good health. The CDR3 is CASSPSSYNEQFF. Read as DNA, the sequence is TGTGCCAGCAGCCCTAGCTCCTACAATGAGCAGTTCTTC.